These 19 T cell receptor beta chains were sequenced from one sample in a study of T cell changes during pregnancy in multiple sclerosis. Libraries were prepared by immunoSEQ multiplex PCR; TCRdb keeps only in-frame clonotypes and omits some of them. The table lists tens of thousands of clones, around 93% of them singletons. This specimen consisted of peripheral blood, obtained in the second trimester of pregnancy. Every receptor here comes from a female donor in good health, enrolled as a control in a pregnancy study.

The chain carries TRBV7-3 and TRBJ2-3, with D possibly TRBD2 on 5 matching bases. V shed 5 bases and J shed 3 bases, with 15 bases lying between them. The germline gives CDR1 SGHTA, CDR2 FQGTGA. CDR3 size: 15 residues. The CDR3 loop is CASSPADLPTDTQYF. The CDR3 bases are TGTGCCAGCAGCCCAGCGGATCTCCCAACAGATACGCAGTATTTT.

The genes are TRBV5-4 and TRBJ2-3; TRBD2 matches at 12 bases. J lost 6 bases, V lost 3 bases, and 8 bases had no gene match. CDR1 is SGHNT, CDR2 YYREEE, per germline (reference sequence). The CDR3 loop spans 16 amino acids. CDR3 residues: CASSSLTSGSMDTQYF. Here the CDR3 DNA reads TGTGCCAGCAGCTCGTTGACTAGCGGGAGTATGGATACGCAGTATTTT.

The J gene is TRBJ2-2, the V gene TRBV19; 8 bases are shared with TRBD2. The V and J ends lost 7 bases and 6 bases, in that order; junction bases with no gene match: 7. CDR1 and CDR2 (germline): LNHDA, SQIVND (reference sequence). This CDR3 is built from 14 residues. The CDR3 nucleotides read TGTGCCAGTACCATCTCCGGGGGGGCCGGGGAGCTGTTTTTT. It encodes CASTISGGAGELFF.

The chain has TRBV18 and TRBJ1-2; TRBD1 agrees at 8 bases. There are 15 residues in the CDR3. V shed 5 bases and J 3 bases; nucleotides not matched to a gene: 8. CDR1 and CDR2 from the germline V gene are KGHSH and LQKENI. This chain's CDR3 is CASSAGQGADYGYTF. In nucleotides, the CDR3 is TGTGCCAGCTCAGCCGGACAGGGTGCGGACTATGGCTACACCTTC. Complete variable domain (other parts from reference TRBV18 and TRBJ1-2): NAGVMQNPRHLVRRRGQEARLRCSPMKGHSHVYWYRQLPEEGLKFMVYLQKENIIDESGMPKERFSAEFPKEGPSILRIQQVVRGDSAAYFCASSAGQGADYGYTFGSGTRLTVV.

The CDR3 DNA sequence: TGTGCCGCGGCCGCGGGGGGACAGGGTACAGATACGCAGTATTTT. Translation: CAAAAGGQGTDTQYF. V is TRBV28 and J is TRBJ2-3; the D gene is possibly TRBD1 (9 bases). Germline V CDR1 and CDR2: MDHEN, SYDVKM. Deletions cut 11 bases from V and 3 bases from J, with 21 bases between. This CDR3 has 15 residues.

This clone came up once. The gene calls are TRBV9 and TRBJ1-6, with TRBD1 matching 8 bases. Per germline, CDR1 SGDLS and CDR2 YYNGEE. The CDR3 spans 15 residues. Trimming cost V 0 bases and J 9 bases; bases outside gene matches: 5. CDR3 coding DNA: TGTGCCAGCAGCGTAGGCACAGGGGGTAGTTCACCCCTCCACTTT. This sequence encodes CASSVGTGGSSPLHF.

V is TRBV6-4 and J is TRBJ2-1; a weak D match, TRBD2 (5 bases). Germline CDR1 and CDR2: MRHNA and SNTAGT. With 2 bases removed from V and 4 bases from J, the gap between germline ends came to 6 bases. The CDR3 has 13 amino acids. This CDR3 is CASSDGEYNEQFF. CDR3 in DNA: TGTGCCAGCAGTGACGGGGAGTACAATGAGCAGTTCTTC.

This clone is a singleton in its sample. The chain recombines TRBV6-5 with TRBJ2-1, with D possibly being TRBD2 (6 bases). V was clipped by 4 bases and J by 5 bases, with 12 bases between them. The CDR3 extends over 14 amino acids. The V gene's germline CDR1 is MNHEY and CDR2 SVGAGI. The CDR3 sequence is CASSLRLVHNEQFF. CDR3 nucleotides: TGTGCCAGCAGTTTGCGACTAGTCCACAATGAGCAGTTCTTC.

This clone was seen once. The chain joins TRBV6-4 to TRBJ2-2, with TRBD2 matching 10 bases. Unmatched junction bases numbered 3, after V lost 8 bases and J lost 3 bases. Germline assignment: CDR1 MRHNA and CDR2 SNTAGT. The CDR3 runs 14 residues. The CDR3 reads CASRGLADTGELFF. For the CDR3, the DNA is TGTGCCAGCCGAGGACTAGCGGACACCGGGGAGCTGTTTTTT.

The chain couples TRBV6-5 to TRBJ1-4; TRBD1 matches 7 bases. The CDR3 consists of 14 residues. Per germline, CDR1 MNHEY and CDR2 SVGAGI. V trimming: 6 bases; J trimming: 7 bases; junction bases outside the gene matches: 8. The CDR3 loop is CASRAGGSGEKLFF. DNA of the CDR3: TGTGCCAGCAGGGCAGGGGGGTCGGGTGAAAAACTGTTTTTT.

This chain links TRBV5-1 with TRBJ1-3; 11 bases map to TRBD1. Looked up from germline, CDR1 is SGHRS and CDR2 is YFSETQ. V trimming: 5 bases; J trimming: 4 bases; junction bases outside the gene matches: 5. The CDR3 spans 15 residues. CDR3 residues: CASSRDRGIGNTIYF. The DNA of the CDR3 is TGCGCCAGCAGTCGGGACAGGGGGATCGGAAACACCATATATTTT.

V gene TRBV27 combines with J gene TRBJ2-3; a possible D gene is TRBD2 (6 bases). Trimming removed 11 bases from V and 0 bases from J, with 15 bases in between. The germline V gene encodes CDR1 MNHEY and CDR2 SMNVEV (reference sequence). The CDR3 runs to 14 residues. The CDR3 is CACRRDFSTDTQYF. CDR3 DNA sequence: TGTGCCTGCCGCCGGGACTTTAGCACAGATACGCAGTATTTT.

The V and J genes are TRBV27 and TRBJ2-3; D is ambiguous. The V end lost 6 bases, the J end lost 1 base, and 8 bases lay between the germline ends. The CDR3 runs 13 residues. Germline V gene sequence: CDR1 MNHEY, CDR2 SMNVEV (reference sequence). The CDR3, as DNA: TGTGCCAGCAGGAAGACTGGCACAGATACGCAGTATTTT. Protein product: CASRKTGTDTQYF.

This clone was seen only once. A clone one base away is much larger, so this may be a read error. The V gene is TRBV6-4, the J gene TRBJ2-3; 7 bases agree with TRBD2. This CDR3 spans 14 amino acids. The V gene's germline CDR1 is MRHNA and CDR2 SNTAGT. CDR3 nucleotide sequence: TGTGCCTGCAGTGAAAGCGGGGGCACAGATACGCAGTATTTT. This codes for CACSESGGTDTQYF.

The genes are TRBV12-5 and TRBJ1-3; no definite D call. V lost 9 bases, J lost 0 bases, and 12 bases lay in between. The CDR3 consists of 14 residues. Germline V lookup: CDR1 LGHNT, CDR2 FRNRAP. The CDR3 sequence is CASGRESSGNTIYF. DNA for the CDR3: TGTGCTAGCGGACGGGAGAGCTCTGGAAACACCATATATTTT.

The genes are TRBV7-2 and TRBJ2-5; weak D call: TRBD1 (5 bases). The CDR3 loop spans 14 amino acids. CDR1 and CDR2 (germline): SGHTA, FQGNSA. Trimming took 1 base from V and 4 from J, leaving 10 bases between them. For the CDR3, the DNA is TGTGCCAGCAGCTTAGGGACAAACGGAGAGACCCAGTACTTC. It specifies CASSLGTNGETQYF.

This clone has a single count. This chain links TRBV5-1 with TRBJ1-1; D perhaps matches TRBD1 (6 bases). There are 18 residues in the CDR3. Trimming pared 2 bases from V and 1 base from J, leaving 21 bases between. Per germline, CDR1 SGHRS and CDR2 YFSETQ. The CDR3 is CASSFSGSWTASNTEAFF. The CDR3 DNA is TGCGCCAGCAGCTTTAGTGGCTCGTGGACAGCGTCGAACACTGAAGCTTTCTTT.

In its sample, this clone was seen once. The V and J genes are TRBV6-5 and TRBJ2-1; D is possibly TRBD2 (5 bases). This CDR3 comprises 12 residues. V was shortened by 6 bases and J by 11 bases, with 14 bases between the two germline ends. In germline, CDR1 is MNHEY, CDR2 SVGAGI. The CDR3 is CASSPDGNKQFF. Written as DNA, the CDR3 is TGTGCCAGCAGCCCGGACGGGAACAAGCAGTTCTTC.

This clone was picked up one time. This chain connects TRBV27 to TRBJ1-2; 8 nucleotides align to TRBD1. CDR3 length: 16 amino acids. Trimming removed 3 bases from V and 6 bases from J; junction bases left unmatched: 12. The germline gives CDR1 MNHEY, CDR2 SMNVEV (reference sequence). CDR3 sequence: CASSLRQGAAYDGYTF. CDR3 sequence (DNA): TGTGCCAGCAGTTTGAGGCAGGGGGCGGCCTATGATGGCTACACCTTC.